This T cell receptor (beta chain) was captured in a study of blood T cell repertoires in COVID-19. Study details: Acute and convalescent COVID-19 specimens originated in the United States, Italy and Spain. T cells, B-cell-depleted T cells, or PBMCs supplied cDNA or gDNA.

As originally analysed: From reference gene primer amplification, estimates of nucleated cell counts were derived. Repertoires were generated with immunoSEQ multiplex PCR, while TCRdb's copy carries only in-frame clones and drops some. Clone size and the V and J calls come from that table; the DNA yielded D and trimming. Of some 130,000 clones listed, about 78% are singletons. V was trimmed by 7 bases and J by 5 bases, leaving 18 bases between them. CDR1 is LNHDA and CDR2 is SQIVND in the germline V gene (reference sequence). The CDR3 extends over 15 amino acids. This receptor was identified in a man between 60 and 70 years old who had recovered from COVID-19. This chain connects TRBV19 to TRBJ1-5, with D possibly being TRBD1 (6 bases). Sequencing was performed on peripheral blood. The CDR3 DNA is TGTGCCAGTAATGGTGGGAGGGGGGGTTATCAGCCCCAGCATTTT. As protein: CASNGGRGGYQPQHF. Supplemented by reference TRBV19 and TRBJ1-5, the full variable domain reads DGGITQSPKYLFRKEGQNVTLSCEQNLNHDAMYWYRQDPGQGLRLIYYSQIVNDFQKGDIAEGYSVSREKKESFPLTVTSAQKNPTAFYLCASNGGRGGYQPQHFGDGTRLSIL.